The TCR beta chain under discussion was sequenced for a study of CD8 T cells in Susac syndrome. CD8+ and CD4+ T cells from blood underwent TCR beta sequencing, which was carried out in a high-throughput format. TEMRA cells underwent FACS enrichment and CD8+ and CD4+ T cells underwent negative isolation. RNA, at about 0.45 to 1 ug, was reverse transcribed with random hexamers. One entry per CDR3 protein, called by TCRdb with MiXCR from the immunoSEQ multiplex PCR reads. The data show about 300,000 distinct CDR3 sequences, 70% to 90% seen once. CDR1 and CDR2 from the germline V gene are DFQATT and SNEGSKA (reference sequence). This CDR3 has 13 residues. V lost 3 bases and J 3 bases, leaving 12 bases between the germline ends. This clonotype turned up a few times.

V is TRBV20-1 and J is TRBJ2-7, with D perhaps assigned TRBD1 or TRBD2 (5 bases each). What was sequenced was CD8+ T cells from PBMCs. This TCR was sampled from a human donor with multiple sclerosis. DNA of the CDR3: TGCAGTGCTAGGGGGGACGGGGTCTACGAGCAGTACTTC. This sequence encodes CSARGDGVYEQYF.